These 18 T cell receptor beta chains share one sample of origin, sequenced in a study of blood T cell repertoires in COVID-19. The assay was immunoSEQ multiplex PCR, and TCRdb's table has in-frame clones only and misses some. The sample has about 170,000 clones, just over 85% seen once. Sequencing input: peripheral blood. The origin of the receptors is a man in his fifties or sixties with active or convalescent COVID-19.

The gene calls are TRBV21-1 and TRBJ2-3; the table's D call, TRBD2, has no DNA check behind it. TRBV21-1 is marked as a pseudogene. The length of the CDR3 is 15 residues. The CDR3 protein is CASSKAVLAGDTQYF. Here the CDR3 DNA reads TGTGCCAGCAGCAAAGCGGTACTAGCGGGAGATACGCAGTATTTT.

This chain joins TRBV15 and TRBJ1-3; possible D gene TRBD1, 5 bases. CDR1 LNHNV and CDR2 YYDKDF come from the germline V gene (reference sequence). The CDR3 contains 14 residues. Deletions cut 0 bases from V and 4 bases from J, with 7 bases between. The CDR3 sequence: CATSREGVGNTIYF. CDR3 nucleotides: TGTGCCACCAGCAGAGAAGGGGTCGGAAACACCATATATTTT.

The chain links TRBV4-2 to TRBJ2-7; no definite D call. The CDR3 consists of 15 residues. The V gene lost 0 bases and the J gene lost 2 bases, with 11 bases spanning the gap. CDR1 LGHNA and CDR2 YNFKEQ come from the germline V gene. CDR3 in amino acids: CASSQDLVSTYEQYF. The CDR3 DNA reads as TGTGCCAGCAGCCAAGATCTGGTCTCTACCTACGAGCAGTACTTC.

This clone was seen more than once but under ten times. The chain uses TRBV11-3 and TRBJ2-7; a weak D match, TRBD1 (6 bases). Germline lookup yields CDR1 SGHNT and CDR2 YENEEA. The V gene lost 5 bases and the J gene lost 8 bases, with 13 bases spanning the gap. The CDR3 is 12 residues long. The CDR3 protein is CASSGPRDKQYF. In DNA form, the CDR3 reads TGTGCCAGCAGCGGCCCCCGGGACAAGCAGTACTTC.

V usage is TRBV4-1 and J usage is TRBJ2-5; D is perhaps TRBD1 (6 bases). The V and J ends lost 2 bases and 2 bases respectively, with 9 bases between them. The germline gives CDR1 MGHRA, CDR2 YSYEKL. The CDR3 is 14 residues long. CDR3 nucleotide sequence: TGCGCCAGCAGCCAACAGGGGTGGCAAGAGACCCAGTACTTC. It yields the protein CASSQQGWQETQYF.

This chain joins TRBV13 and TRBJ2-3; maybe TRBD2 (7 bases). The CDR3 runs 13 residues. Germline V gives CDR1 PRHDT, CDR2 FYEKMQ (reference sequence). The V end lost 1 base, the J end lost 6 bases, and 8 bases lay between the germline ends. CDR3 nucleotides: TGTGCCAGCAGCTTAGAGGGGGGGGATACGCAGTATTTT. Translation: CASSLEGGDTQYF.

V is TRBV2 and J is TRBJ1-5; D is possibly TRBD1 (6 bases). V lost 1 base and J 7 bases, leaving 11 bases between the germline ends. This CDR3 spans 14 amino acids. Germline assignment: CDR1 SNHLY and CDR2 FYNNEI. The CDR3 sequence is CASSEEGDGQPQHF. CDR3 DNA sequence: TGTGCCAGCAGTGAAGAGGGGGACGGGCAGCCCCAGCATTTT.

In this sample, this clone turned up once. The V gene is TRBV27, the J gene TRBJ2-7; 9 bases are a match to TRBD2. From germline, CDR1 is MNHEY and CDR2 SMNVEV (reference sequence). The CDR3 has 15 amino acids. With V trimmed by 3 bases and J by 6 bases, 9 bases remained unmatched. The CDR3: CASSFAGGEDGEQYF. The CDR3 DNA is TGTGCCAGCAGTTTCGCGGGAGGGGAGGATGGCGAGCAGTACTTC.

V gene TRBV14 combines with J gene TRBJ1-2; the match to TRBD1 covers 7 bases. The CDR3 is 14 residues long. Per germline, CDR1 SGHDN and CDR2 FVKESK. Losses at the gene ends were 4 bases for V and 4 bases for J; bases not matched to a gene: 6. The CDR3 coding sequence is TGTGCCAGCAGCCCCGGACAGGACCTCTATGGCTACACCTTC. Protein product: CASSPGQDLYGYTF.

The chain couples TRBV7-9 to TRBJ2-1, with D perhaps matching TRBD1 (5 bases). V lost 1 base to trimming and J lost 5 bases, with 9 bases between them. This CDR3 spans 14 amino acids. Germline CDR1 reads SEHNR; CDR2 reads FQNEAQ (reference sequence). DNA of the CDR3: TGTGCCAGCAGCTTAGGTGGGGCTCACAATGAGCAGTTCTTC. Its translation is CASSLGGAHNEQFF.

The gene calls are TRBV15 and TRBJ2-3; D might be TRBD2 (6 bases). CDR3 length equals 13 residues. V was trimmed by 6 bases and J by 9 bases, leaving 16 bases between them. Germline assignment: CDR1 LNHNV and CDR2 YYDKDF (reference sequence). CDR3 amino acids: CATSQEGLGTQYF. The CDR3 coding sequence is TGTGCCACCAGTCAGGAGGGCCTAGGGACGCAGTATTTT.

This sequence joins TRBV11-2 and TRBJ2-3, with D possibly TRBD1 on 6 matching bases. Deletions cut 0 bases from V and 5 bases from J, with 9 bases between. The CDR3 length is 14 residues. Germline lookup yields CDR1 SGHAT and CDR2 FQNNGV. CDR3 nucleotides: TGTGCCAGCAGCTTAGACAGGGGAAGAGATACGCAGTATTTT. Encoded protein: CASSLDRGRDTQYF.

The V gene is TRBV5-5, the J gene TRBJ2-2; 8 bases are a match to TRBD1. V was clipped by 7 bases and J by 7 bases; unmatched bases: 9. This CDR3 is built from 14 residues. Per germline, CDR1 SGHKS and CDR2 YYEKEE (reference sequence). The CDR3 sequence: CASVPGGADGELFF. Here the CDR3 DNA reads TGTGCCAGCGTCCCAGGGGGCGCAGACGGGGAGCTGTTTTTT.

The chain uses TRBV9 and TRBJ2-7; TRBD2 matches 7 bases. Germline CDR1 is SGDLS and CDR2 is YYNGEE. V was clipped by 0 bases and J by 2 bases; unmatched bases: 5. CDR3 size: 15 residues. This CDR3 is CASSVESSGAYEQYF. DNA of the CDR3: TGTGCCAGCAGCGTAGAGTCTAGCGGCGCCTACGAGCAGTACTTC.

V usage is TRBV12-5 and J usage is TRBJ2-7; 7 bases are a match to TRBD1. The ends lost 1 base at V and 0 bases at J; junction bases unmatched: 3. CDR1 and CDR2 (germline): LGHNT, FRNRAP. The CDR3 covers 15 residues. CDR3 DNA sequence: TGTGCTAGTGGTTTGGCATACAGGGGCTCCTACGAGCAGTACTTC. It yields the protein CASGLAYRGSYEQYF.

The CDR3 loop is CASSPLGGGNYGYTF. CDR3 coding DNA: TGTGCCAGTAGTCCCCTGGGAGGGGGTAACTATGGCTACACCTTC. The chain couples TRBV19 to TRBJ1-2; D is perhaps TRBD1 (6 bases). The germline CDR1 and CDR2 sequences are LNHDA and SQIVND (reference sequence). CDR3 length equals 15 residues. Trimming removed 5 bases from V and 1 base from J, with 14 bases in between.

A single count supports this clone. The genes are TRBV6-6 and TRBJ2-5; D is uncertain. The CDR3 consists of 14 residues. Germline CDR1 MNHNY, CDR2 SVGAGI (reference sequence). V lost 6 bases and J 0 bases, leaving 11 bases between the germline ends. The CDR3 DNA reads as TGTGCCAGCAGAGAGGCTACGTACCAAGAGACCCAGTACTTC. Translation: CASREATYQETQYF.

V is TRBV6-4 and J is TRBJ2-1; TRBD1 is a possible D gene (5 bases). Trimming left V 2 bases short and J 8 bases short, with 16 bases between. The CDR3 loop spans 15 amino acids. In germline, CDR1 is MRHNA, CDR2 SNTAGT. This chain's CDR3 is CASSDGQGSRDEQFF. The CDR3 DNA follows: TGTGCCAGCAGTGACGGGCAGGGAAGTCGGGATGAGCAGTTCTTC.